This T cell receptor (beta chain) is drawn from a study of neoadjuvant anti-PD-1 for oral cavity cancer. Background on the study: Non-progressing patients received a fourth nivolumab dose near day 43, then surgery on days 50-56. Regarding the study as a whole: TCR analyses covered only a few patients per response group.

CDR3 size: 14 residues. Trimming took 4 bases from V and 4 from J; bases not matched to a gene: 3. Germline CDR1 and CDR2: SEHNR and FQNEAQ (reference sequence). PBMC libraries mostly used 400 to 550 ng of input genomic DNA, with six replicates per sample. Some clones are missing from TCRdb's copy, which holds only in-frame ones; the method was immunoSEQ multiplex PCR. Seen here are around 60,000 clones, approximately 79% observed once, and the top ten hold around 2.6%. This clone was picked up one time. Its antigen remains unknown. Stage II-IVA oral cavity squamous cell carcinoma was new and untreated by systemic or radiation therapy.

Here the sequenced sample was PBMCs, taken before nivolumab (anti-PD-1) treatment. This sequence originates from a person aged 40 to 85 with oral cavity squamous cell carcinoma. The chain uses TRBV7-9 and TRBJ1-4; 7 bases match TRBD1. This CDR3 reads CASSSGGFNEKLFF. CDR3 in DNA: TGTGCCAGCAGCTCAGGGGGTTTTAATGAAAAACTGTTTTTT.